The 13 T cell receptor beta chains reported below all come from one sample, sequenced in a study of control samples from healthy donors and cancer patients. TCRdb's table, derived via immunoSEQ multiplex PCR, lists solely in-frame clones and lacks some. The table lists tens of thousands of clones, about 87% of them singletons. The source material was blood. The receptors were gathered from a woman between 65 and 79 years old in good health.

The J gene is TRBJ1-1, the V gene TRBV18, with 8 positions matching TRBD1. The CDR3 spans 15 residues. Germline V gene sequence: CDR1 KGHSH, CDR2 LQKENI. V trimming: 3 bases; J trimming: 2 bases; junction bases outside the gene matches: 5. The CDR3 region is CASSPQGALNTEAFF. Written as DNA, the CDR3 is TGTGCCAGCTCACCGCAGGGGGCCCTTAACACTGAAGCTTTCTTT.

The chain couples TRBV6-2 or TRBV6-3 to TRBJ1-4, with TRBD1 matching 8 bases. CDR1 and CDR2 from the germline V gene are MNHEY and SVGEGT. The ends lost 2 bases at V and 7 bases at J; junction bases unmatched: 6. The CDR3 is made up of 15 amino acids. The CDR3 loop reads CASSYRDRSAEKLFF. The CDR3 DNA reads as TGTGCCAGCAGTTACCGGGACAGGTCGGCTGAAAAACTGTTTTTT.

The chain is built from TRBV20-1 and TRBJ2-5; D uncertain. The CDR3 sequence is 10 residues long. Trimming removed 4 bases at V and 6 bases at J, with 6 bases between. Germline V lookup: CDR1 DFQATT, CDR2 SNEGSKA (reference sequence). The CDR3 spells CSATGQTQYF. CDR3 sequence (DNA): TGCAGTGCTACGGGCCAGACCCAGTACTTC.

The chain recombines TRBV5-4 with TRBJ1-4; TRBD1 matches 9 bases. V lost 5 bases and J lost 7; bases outside the gene matches: 6. The CDR3 length is 14 residues. CDR1 SGHNT and CDR2 YYREEE come from the germline V gene (reference sequence). This CDR3 is CASSPGQGGEKLFF. In DNA, the CDR3 is TGTGCCAGCAGTCCGGGACAGGGTGGTGAAAAACTGTTTTTT.

This rearrangement joins TRBV5-6 to TRBJ1-5, with D unclear. V was cut by 0 bases and J by 5 bases, with 9 bases left in between. Per germline, CDR1 SGHDT and CDR2 YYEEEE. The CDR3 spans 14 residues. DNA for the CDR3: TGTGCCAGCAGCTTGGGTGACGGACATCAGCCCCAGCATTTT. Its protein product is CASSLGDGHQPQHF.

In the case of this clone: The same CDR3 can be traced to other DNA sequences in this sample. CDR3 DNA sequence: TGTGCCAGTAGCCCGGGTGGGGGTAACTATGGCTACACCTTC. This translates into CASSPGGGNYGYTF. The chain combines TRBV5-6 with TRBJ1-2; perhaps TRBD1 as D (5 bases). Per the germline V gene, CDR1 is SGHDT and CDR2 is YYEEEE. The V gene lost 8 bases and the J gene lost 1 base, with 15 bases spanning the gap. This CDR3 comprises 14 residues.

The V and J genes are TRBV4-3 and TRBJ2-5; D possibly corresponds to TRBD1 (6 bases). The CDR3 spans 15 residues. The V end lost 4 bases, the J end lost 2 bases, and 14 bases lay between the germline ends. Per germline, CDR1 LGHNA and CDR2 YSLEER. CDR3 nucleotides: TGCGCCAGCAGCCTCGAACCCGGGACACAAGAGACCCAGTACTTC. This codes for CASSLEPGTQETQYF.

The gene calls are TRBV30 and TRBJ1-1, with TRBD1 as a possible D gene (6 bases). In germline, CDR1 is GTSNPN, CDR2 SVGIG (reference sequence). The V end lost 3 bases, the J end lost 1 base, and 6 bases lay between the germline ends. The CDR3 runs to 12 residues. CDR3 sequence reads: CAWRGQNTEAFF. In DNA, the CDR3 is TGTGCCTGGAGGGGACAGAACACTGAAGCTTTCTTT.

The genes are TRBV27 and TRBJ2-2; TRBD2 matches at 7 bases. The V and J ends lost 7 bases and 4 bases, in that order; junction bases with no gene match: 9. Germline V gene data show CDR1 as MNHEY and CDR2 as SMNVEV (reference sequence). The CDR3 is 15 amino acids. CDR3 bases: TGTGCCAGCAATTATCAAGGGAGGGTCACCGGGGAGCTGTTTTTT. This codes for CASNYQGRVTGELFF.

CDR3 amino acids: CASSQAAGQDYEQYF. DNA for the CDR3: TGTGCCAGCAGCCAAGCGGCAGGGCAAGACTACGAGCAGTACTTC. The chain carries TRBV4-2 and TRBJ2-7, with D maybe TRBD1 (5 bases). The CDR3 covers 15 residues. Germline CDR1 is LGHNA and CDR2 is YNFKEQ. Trimming pared 1 base from V and 3 bases from J, leaving 13 bases between.

The chain has TRBV30 and TRBJ2-6, with unresolved D. Germline V gene lookup returns CDR1 GTSNPN and CDR2 SVGIG (reference sequence). Trimming stripped 0 bases from V and 4 bases from J, with 1 base between. CDR3 length: 12 residues. DNA for the CDR3: TGTGCCTGGAGTGTGGGGGCCAACGTCCTGACTTTC. It yields the protein CAWSVGANVLTF. Together with reference TRBV30 and TRBJ2-6, the CDR3 gives the full variable domain: SQTIHQWPATLVQPVGSPLSLECTVEGTSNPNLYWYRQAAGRGLQLLFYSVGIGQISSEVPQNLSASRPQDRQFILSSKKLLLSDSGFYLCAWSVGANVLTFGAGSRLTVL.

The rearrangement uses TRBV3-1 (or the pseudogene TRBV3-2) and TRBJ1-1; 7 nucleotides line up with TRBD1. Germline CDR1 and CDR2: LGHDT and YNNKEL (reference sequence). The CDR3 contains 14 residues. After removal of 4 bases from V and 9 bases from J, the junction contained 11 bases not matched to a gene. The CDR3 DNA sequence: TGTGCCAGCAGCCGAGTTCCGGGACAGACTAAAGCTTTCTTT. It yields the protein CASSRVPGQTKAFF.

The chain combines TRBV5-1 with TRBJ2-5; 8 bases are shared with TRBD2. The CDR3 consists of 14 residues. Trimming took 0 bases from V and 5 from J; bases not matched to a gene: 3. The germline gives CDR1 SGHRS, CDR2 YFSETQ. The CDR3 region is CASSLAGGVETQYF. The DNA for the CDR3 is TGCGCCAGCAGCTTGGCGGGAGGGGTGGAGACCCAGTACTTC.